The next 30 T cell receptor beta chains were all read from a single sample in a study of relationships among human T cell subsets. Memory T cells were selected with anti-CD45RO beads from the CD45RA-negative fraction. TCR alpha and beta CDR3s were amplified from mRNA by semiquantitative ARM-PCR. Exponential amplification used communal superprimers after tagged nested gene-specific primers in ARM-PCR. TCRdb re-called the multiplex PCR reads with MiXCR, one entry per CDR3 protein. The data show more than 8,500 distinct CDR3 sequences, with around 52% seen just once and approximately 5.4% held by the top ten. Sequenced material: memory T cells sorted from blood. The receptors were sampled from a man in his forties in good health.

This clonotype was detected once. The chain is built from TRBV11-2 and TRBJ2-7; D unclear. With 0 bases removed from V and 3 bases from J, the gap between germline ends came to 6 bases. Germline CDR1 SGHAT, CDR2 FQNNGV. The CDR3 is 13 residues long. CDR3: CASSLDADYEQYF. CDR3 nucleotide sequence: TGTGCCAGCAGCTTAGATGCGGACTACGAGCAGTACTTC.

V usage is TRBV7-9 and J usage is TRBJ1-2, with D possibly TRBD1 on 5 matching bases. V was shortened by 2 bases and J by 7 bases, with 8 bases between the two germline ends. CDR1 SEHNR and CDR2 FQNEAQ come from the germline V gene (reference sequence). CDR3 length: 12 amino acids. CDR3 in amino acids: CASSLSTGGYTF. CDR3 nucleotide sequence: TGTGCCAGCAGCTTAAGTACAGGTGGCTACACCTTC.

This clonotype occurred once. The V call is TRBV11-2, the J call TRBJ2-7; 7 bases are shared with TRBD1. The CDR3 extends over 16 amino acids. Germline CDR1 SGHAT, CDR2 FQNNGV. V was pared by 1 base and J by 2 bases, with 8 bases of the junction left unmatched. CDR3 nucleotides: TGTGCCAGCAGCTTAGTGGGATGGACAGGTACCTACGAGCAGTACTTC. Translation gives CASSLVGWTGTYEQYF.

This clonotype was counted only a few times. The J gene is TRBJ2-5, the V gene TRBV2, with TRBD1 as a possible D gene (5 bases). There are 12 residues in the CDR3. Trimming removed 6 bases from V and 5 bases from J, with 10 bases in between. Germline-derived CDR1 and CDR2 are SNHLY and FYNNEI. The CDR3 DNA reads TGTGCCAGCAGCGGACATAGGGAGACCCAGTACTTC. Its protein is CASSGHRETQYF.

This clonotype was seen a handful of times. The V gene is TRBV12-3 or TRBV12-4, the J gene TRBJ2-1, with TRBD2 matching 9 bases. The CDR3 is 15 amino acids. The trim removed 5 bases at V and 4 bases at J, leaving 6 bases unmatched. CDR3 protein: CASSPPSGGYNEQFF. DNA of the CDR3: TGTGCCAGCAGTCCCCCCAGCGGGGGGTACAATGAGCAGTTCTTC.

Here the CDR3 reads CASSEERGGSYNEQFF. In nucleotides, the CDR3 is TGCGCCAGCAGTGAGGAAAGGGGGGGATCCTACAATGAGCAGTTCTTC. V is TRBV5-1 and J is TRBJ2-1; D perhaps matches TRBD2 (7 bases). The V end lost 5 bases, the J end lost 1 base, and 16 bases lay between the germline ends. From germline, CDR1 is SGHRS and CDR2 YFSETQ. The CDR3 extends over 16 amino acids.

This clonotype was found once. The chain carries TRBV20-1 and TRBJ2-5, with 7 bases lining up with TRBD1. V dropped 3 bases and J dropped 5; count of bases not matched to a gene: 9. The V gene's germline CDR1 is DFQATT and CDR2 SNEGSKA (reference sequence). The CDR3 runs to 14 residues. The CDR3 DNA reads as TGCAGTGCTAGTCACAGGGGCGCTGGGGAGACCCAGTACTTC. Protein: CSASHRGAGETQYF.

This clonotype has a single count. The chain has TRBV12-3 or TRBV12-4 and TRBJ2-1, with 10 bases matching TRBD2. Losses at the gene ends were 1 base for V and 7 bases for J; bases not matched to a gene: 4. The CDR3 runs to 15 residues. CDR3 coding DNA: TGTGCCAGCAGTTTAGGGCTAGCGGGAGAAAATGAGCAGTTCTTC. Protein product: CASSLGLAGENEQFF.

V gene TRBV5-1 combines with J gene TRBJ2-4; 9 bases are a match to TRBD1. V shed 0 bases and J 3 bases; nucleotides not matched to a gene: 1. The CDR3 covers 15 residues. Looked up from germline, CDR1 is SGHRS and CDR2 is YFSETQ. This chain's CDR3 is CASSLGQGDKNIQYF. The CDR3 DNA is TGCGCCAGCAGCTTGGGACAGGGGGACAAAAACATTCAGTACTTC.

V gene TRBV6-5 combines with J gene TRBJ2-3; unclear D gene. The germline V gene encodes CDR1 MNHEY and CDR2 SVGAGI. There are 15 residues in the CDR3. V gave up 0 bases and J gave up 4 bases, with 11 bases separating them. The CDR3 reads CASSYSSQRPDTQYF. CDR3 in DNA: TGTGCCAGCAGTTACTCGAGTCAAAGGCCAGATACGCAGTATTTT.

The CDR3 bases are TGCAGTGCCGACAAGACGACCGGGGGAAACACCATATATTTT. Protein product: CSADKTTGGNTIYF. This chain connects TRBV20-1 to TRBJ1-3; D call uncertain. The CDR3 runs 14 residues. Trimming took off 6 bases at V and 4 bases at J, with 16 bases between the two ends. Germline V gene data show CDR1 as DFQATT and CDR2 as SNEGSKA (reference sequence).

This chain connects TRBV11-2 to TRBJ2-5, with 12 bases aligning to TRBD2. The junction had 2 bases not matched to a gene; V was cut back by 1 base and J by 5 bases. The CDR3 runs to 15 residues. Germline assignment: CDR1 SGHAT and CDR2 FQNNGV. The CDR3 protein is CASSLGTSGKETQYF. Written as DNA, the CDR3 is TGTGCCAGCAGCTTAGGGACTAGCGGGAAGGAGACCCAGTACTTC.

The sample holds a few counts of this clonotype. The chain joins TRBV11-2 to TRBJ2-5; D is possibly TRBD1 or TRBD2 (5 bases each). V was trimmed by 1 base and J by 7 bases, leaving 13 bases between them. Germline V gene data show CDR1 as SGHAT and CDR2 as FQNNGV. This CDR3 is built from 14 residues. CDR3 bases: TGTGCCAGCAGCTTAGCGGGACCCCGAGGGACCCAGTACTTC. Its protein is CASSLAGPRGTQYF.

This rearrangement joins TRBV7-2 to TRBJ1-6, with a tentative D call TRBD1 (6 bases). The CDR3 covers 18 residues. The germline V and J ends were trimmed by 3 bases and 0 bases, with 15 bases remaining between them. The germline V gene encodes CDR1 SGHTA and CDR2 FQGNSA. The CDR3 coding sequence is TGTGCCAGCAGCTTTAACCGGGACACGAGCTCCTATAATTCACCCCTCCACTTT. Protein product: CASSFNRDTSSYNSPLHF.

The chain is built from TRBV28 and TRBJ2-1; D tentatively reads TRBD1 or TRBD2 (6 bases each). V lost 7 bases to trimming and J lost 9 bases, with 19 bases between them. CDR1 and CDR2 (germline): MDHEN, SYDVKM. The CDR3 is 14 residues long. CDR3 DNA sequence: TGTGCCAGCACCACTCGGGGGCTGGGGTCTGAGCAGTTCTTC. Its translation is CASTTRGLGSEQFF.

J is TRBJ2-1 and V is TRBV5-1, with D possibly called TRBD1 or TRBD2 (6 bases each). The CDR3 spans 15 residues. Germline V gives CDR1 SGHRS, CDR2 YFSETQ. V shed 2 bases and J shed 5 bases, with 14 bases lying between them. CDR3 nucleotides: TGCGCCAGCAGCTTAATTAGGGGGGACAACAATGAGCAGTTCTTC. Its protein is CASSLIRGDNNEQFF.

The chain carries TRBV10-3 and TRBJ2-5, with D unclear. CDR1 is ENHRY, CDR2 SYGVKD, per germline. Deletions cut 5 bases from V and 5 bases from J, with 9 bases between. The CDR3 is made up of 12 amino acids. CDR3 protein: CAISQPGETQYF. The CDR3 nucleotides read TGTGCCATCAGTCAACCCGGGGAGACCCAGTACTTC.

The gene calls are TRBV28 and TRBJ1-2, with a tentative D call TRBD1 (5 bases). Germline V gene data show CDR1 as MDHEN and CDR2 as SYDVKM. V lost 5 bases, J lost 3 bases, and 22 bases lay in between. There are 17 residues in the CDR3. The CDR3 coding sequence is TGTGCCAGCAGTCCCTATCTACGTTCCGGGGCCGACTATGGCTACACCTTC. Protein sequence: CASSPYLRSGADYGYTF.

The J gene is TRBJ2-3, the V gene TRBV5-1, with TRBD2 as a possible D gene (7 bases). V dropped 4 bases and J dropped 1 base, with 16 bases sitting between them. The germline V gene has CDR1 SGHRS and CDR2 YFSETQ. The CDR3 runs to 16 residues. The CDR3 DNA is TGCGCCAGCAGCAGGGACGCGGGGGCAGGCACAGATACGCAGTATTTT. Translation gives CASSRDAGAGTDTQYF.

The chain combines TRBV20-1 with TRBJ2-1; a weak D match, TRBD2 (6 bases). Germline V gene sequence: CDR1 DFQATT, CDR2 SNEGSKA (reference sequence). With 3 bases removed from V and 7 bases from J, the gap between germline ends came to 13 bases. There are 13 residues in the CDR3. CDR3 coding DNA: TGCAGTGCTAGGCGGGACGGCGGAAATGAGCAGTTCTTC. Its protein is CSARRDGGNEQFF.

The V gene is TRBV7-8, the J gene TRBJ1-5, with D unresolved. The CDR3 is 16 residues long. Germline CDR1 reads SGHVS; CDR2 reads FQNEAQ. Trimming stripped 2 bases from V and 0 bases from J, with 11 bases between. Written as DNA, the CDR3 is TGTGCCAGCAGCTTATCCGTCACATATAGCAATCAGCCCCAGCATTTT. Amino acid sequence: CASSLSVTYSNQPQHF.

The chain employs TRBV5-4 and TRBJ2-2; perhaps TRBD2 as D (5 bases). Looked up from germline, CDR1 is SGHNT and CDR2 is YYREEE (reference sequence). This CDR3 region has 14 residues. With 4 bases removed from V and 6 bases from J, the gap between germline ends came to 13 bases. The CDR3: CASSRRTRAGELFF. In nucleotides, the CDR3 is TGTGCCAGCAGCCGGCGAACTAGGGCCGGGGAGCTGTTTTTT.

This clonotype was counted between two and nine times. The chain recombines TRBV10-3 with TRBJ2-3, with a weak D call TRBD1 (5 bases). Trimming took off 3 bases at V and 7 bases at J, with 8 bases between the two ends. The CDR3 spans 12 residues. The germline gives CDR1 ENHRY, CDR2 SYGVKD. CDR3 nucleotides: TGTGCCATCAGTGAAGCAGGGAATACGCAGTATTTT. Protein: CAISEAGNTQYF.

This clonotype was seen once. The CDR3 DNA is TGCAGTGCCCCCCGGGACGGCGGGGAGCAGTACTTC. Encoded protein: CSAPRDGGEQYF. V and J are TRBV20-1 and TRBJ2-7; the D gene could be TRBD1 or TRBD2 (5 bases each). V was shortened by 6 bases and J by 7 bases, with 16 bases between the two germline ends. Germline V gene data show CDR1 as DFQATT and CDR2 as SNEGSKA (reference sequence). This CDR3 region has 12 residues.

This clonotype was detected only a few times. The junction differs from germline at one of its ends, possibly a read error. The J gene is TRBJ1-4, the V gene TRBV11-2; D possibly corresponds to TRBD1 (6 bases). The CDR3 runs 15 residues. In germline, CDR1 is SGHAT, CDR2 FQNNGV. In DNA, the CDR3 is TGTGTCAGCAGCACCCCCAGGGGAACTAATGAAAAACTGTTTTTT. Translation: CVSSTPRGTNEKLFF.

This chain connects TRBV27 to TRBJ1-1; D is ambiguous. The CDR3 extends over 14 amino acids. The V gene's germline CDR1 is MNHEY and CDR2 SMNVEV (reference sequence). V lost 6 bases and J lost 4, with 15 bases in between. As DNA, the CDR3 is TGTGCCAGCAGAATAAGGGAGGTAGGCACTGAAGCTTTCTTT. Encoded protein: CASRIREVGTEAFF.

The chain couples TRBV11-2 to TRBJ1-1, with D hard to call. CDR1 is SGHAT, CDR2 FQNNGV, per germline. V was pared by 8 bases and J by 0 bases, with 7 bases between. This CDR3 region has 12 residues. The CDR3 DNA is TGTGCCAGCGGACGGTTGAACACTGAAGCTTTCTTT. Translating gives CASGRLNTEAFF.

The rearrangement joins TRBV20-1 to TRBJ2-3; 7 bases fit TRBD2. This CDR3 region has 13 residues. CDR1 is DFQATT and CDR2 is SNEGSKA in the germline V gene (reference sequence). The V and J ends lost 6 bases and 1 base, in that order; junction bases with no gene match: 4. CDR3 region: CSAALAGTDTQYF. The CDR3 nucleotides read TGCAGTGCCGCGCTAGCGGGCACAGATACGCAGTATTTT.

CDR3 in amino acids: CASSLEGPTDTQYF. The CDR3 DNA sequence: TGTGCCAGCAGCTTAGAGGGGCCTACTGATACGCAGTATTTT. This chain uses TRBV7-3 with TRBJ2-3, with D perhaps assigned TRBD1 or TRBD2 (5 bases each). V dropped 2 bases and J dropped 6 bases, with 12 bases sitting between them. Germline CDR1 SGHTA, CDR2 FQGTGA. The CDR3 length is 14 residues.

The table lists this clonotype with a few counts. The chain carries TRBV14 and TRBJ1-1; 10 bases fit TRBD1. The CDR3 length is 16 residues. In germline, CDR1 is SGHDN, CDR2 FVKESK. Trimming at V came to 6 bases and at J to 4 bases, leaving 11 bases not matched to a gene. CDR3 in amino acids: CASSPLRQGATTEAFF. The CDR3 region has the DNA TGTGCCAGCAGTCCACTCCGACAGGGGGCTACCACTGAAGCTTTCTTT.